This note documents a single T cell receptor (beta chain) sequence. This clonotype came up many times. The specificity of this receptor is unknown. The sample holds no much larger clone one base away, and base qualities are not on file. The germline V gene yields SGHTA for CDR1 and FQGTGA for CDR2. Its CDR3 holds 15 amino acids, cysteine through phenylalanine. Here the CDR3 DNA is all that survives: 45 bases in frame from base 1. For this chain, trimming is 4 bases at the V end and 4 bases at the J end, and the number of junction bases without a gene match is 7. The sample comes from a study of T cells in Graves' hyperthyroidism and ophthalmopathy (dated 2019 in TCRdb). Notes on the research overall: Peripheral blood samples were taken at the time of initial diagnosis, prior to any treatment. TCR Vbeta CDR3 sequencing of fewer than 150 peripheral blood samples (approximately 44 ophthalmopathy, 75 to 80 hyperthyroidism and around 17 progressor patients) is reported in the paper. In several Graves' hyperthyroidism patients, the study also compared T-cell repertoires from thyroid tissue with T-cell repertoires from blood. After sampling, hyperthyroidism patients received methimazole starting at 30 mg daily, and ophthalmopathy patients received high-dose intravenous methylprednisolone. To identify distinguishing TCR V-J signatures, a discovery cohort of some 100 patients was used, comprising 40 to 45 with Graves' ophthalmopathy and roughly 60 with stable Graves' hyperthyroidism. The 75 to 100 discovery patients were randomly divided into training and test sets at a 7:3 ratio. Prospective prediction of ophthalmopathy was tested in an independent validation cohort consisting of some 20 hyperthyroidism patients and over 15 patients who later progressed to ophthalmopathy.

Beyond this particular receptor, the publication reports: Most expanded thyroid clonotypes (frequency above 0.001) were also detected in blood, suggesting blood repertoires may reflect thyroid immune responses. Sample size was not statistically predetermined, and investigators were not blinded to group allocation. During validation, the model predicted progression to ophthalmopathy a median of roughly six months ahead of onset, with almost 71% sensitivity and 72.22% specificity. A model built on a 13 V-J signature distinguished ophthalmopathy from stable hyperthyroidism, reaching about 89% sensitivity and about 81% specificity in cross-validation and 80%/75% in testing.

Amplification of TCR beta CDR3 regions was carried out from RNA transcripts. For the first round of RT-PCR on the TCR CDR3, the HTBI primer set was used together with the Qiagen OneStep RT-PCR kit. The libraries were constructed in a second round of multiplex PCR and then size-selected and purified. Libraries were sequenced paired-end with 100 bp reads on an Illumina HiSeq2000. From the authors' description of their analysis: Raw data were processed with SOAPnuke, discarding reads with adapters, uncalled bases, mean Phred below 15, or no exact constant-primer or identifier match. COPE v1.2.5 was used to merge high-quality paired reads, and clonotypes were defined as unique nucleotide sequences. MiTCR v1.1 was used to align clonotypes to the IMGT TRBV, TRBD and TRBJ reference segments. The analysis was restricted to V-J combinations with a frequency above 0.0001, which together covered roughly 99% of the repertoires. A TCS score was defined as the ratio between F50 (clonal expansion) and ExV (chaos), using BLOSUM62-based TCRdist between CDR3 peptides within each V-J. Welch's t-statistics and random forest reduced roughly 530 V-J features to 13, which were used in a naive Bayes classifier (R e1071). TCRdb cleaned the public reads at Q25 with fastp, built clones with MiXCR and kept in-frame beta chains. Duplicate CDR3 protein sequences are folded into a single record with the most common DNA and genes. These V and J calls rely on TCRdb rather than the paper's analysis. The sample contains under 300,000 distinct CDR3 sequences, roughly 15% of them found a single time. The ten most abundant clones make up approximately 12% of the sample.

The hyperthyroidism patients were between 18 and 65 years old and newly diagnosed, with a disease duration of less than 2 months. Patients with uncontrolled infections, other autoimmune diseases, pregnancy or lactation were excluded. Diagnoses were based on clinical symptoms, serum thyroxine and TRAb, thyroid ultrasound and orbital computed tomography. Blood from progressor patients was drawn when they were first diagnosed with hyperthyroidism, before any ophthalmopathy symptoms appeared. PBMCs were isolated from more than 9 ml of fresh peripheral blood by Ficoll-Paque density gradient centrifugation. Progressor patients were defined as those initially diagnosed with Graves' hyperthyroidism in whom ophthalmopathy developed during follow-up. Total RNA was extracted using Trizol reagent, and RNA quality was assessed on an Agilent 2100 Bioanalyzer.

Sequenced sample: blood. The sequence was obtained from a woman in her 40s with Graves' hyperthyroidism that later progressed to Graves' ophthalmopathy. The chain joins TRBV7-3 to TRBJ2-1; 7 of the junction bases match TRBD1. The CDR3 reads CASSYDGQAYNEQFF. The DNA is as follows: TGTGCCAGCAGCTATGACGGACAGGCTTACAATGAGCAGTTCTTC.